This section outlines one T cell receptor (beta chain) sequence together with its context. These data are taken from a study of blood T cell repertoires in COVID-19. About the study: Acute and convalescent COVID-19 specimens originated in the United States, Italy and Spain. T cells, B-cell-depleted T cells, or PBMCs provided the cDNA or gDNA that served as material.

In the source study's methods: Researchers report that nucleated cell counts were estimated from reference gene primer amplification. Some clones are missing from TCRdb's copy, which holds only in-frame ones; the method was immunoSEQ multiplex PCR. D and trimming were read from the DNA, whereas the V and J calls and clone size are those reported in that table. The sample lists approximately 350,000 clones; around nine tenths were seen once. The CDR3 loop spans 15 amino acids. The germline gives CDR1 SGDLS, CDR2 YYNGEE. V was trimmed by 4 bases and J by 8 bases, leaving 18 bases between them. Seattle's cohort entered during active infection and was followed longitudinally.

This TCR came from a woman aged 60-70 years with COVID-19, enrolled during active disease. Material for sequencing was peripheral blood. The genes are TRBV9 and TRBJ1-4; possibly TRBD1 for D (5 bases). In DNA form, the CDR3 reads TGTGCCAGCAGCTCGGAGGGGAGCGGCGGGGAAAAACTGTTTTTT. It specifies CASSSEGSGGEKLFF.